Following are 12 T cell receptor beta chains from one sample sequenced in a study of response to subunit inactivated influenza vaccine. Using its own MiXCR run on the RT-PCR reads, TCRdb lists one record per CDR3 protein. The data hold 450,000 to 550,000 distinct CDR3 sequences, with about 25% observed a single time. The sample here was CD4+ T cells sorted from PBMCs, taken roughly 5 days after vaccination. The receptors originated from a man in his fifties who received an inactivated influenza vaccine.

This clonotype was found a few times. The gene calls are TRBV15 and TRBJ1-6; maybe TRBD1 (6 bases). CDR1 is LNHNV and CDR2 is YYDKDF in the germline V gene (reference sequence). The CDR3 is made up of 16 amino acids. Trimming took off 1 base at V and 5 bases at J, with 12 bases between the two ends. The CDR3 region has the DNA TGTGCCACCAGCAGAGTTCTACAGGGTCATAATTCACCCCTCCACTTT. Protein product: CATSRVLQGHNSPLHF.

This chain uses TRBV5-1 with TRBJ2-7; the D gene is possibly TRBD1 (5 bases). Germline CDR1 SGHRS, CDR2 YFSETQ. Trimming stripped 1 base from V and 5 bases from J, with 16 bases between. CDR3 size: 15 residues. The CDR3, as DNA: TGCGCCAGCAGCTTGACTGCAGGGTCGGTCAACGAGCAGTACTTC. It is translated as CASSLTAGSVNEQYF.

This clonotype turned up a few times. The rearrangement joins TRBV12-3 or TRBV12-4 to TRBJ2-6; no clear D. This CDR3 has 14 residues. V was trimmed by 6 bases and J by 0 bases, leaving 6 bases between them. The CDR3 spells CASRSSSGANVLTF. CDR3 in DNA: TGTGCCAGCAGGTCTAGCTCTGGGGCCAACGTCCTGACTTTC.

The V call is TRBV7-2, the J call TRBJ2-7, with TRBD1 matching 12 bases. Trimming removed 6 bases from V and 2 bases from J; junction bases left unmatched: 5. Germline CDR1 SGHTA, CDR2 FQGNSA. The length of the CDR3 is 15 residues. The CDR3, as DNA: TGTGCCAGCAGTCGGGGACAGGGGGCTACCTACGAGCAGTACTTC. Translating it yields CASSRGQGATYEQYF.

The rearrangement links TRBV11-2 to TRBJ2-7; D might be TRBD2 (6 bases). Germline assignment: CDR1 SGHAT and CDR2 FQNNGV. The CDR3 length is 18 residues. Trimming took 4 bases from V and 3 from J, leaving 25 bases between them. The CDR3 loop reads CASSSAEGALGEVYEQYF. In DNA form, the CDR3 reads TGTGCCAGCAGCTCCGCCGAAGGCGCATTGGGGGAGGTCTACGAGCAGTACTTC. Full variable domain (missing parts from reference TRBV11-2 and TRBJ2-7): EAGVAQSPRYKIIEKRQSVAFWCNPISGHATLYWYQQILGQGPKLLIQFQNNGVVDDSQLPKDRFSAERLKGVDSTLKIQPAKLEDSAVYLCASSSAEGALGEVYEQYFGPGTRLTVT.

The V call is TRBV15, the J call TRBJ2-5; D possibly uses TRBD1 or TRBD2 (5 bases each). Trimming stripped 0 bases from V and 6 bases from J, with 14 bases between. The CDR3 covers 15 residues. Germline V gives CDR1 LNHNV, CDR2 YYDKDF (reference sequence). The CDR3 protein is CATSREVGPYQTQYF. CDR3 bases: TGTGCCACCAGCAGAGAGGTGGGACCGTACCAGACCCAGTACTTC.

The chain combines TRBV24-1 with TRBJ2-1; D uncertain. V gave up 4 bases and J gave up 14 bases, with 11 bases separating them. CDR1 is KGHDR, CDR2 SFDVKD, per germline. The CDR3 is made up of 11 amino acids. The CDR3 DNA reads TGTGCCACCAGTGACTCCTCGTCGGAGTTCTTC. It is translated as CATSDSSSEFF.

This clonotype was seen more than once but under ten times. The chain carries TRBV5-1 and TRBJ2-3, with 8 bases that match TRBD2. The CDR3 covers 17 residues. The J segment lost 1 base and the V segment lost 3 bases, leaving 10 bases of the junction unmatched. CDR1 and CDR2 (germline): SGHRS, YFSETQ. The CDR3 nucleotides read TGCGCCAGCAGCTCCGGCCCGCGCGGGGGGCGCACAGATACGCAGTATTTT. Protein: CASSSGPRGGRTDTQYF. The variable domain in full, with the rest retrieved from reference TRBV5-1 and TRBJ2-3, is KAGVTQTPRYLIKTRGQQVTLSCSPISGHRSVSWYQQTPGQGLQFLFEYFSETQRNKGNFPGRFSGRQFSNSRSEMNVSTLELGDSALYLCASSSGPRGGRTDTQYFGPGTRLTVL.

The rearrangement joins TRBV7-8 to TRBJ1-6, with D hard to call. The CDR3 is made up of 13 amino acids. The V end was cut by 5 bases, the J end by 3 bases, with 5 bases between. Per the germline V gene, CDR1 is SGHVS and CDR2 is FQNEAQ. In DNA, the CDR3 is TGTGCCAGCAGCCTGGACTATAATTCACCCCTCCACTTT. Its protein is CASSLDYNSPLHF.

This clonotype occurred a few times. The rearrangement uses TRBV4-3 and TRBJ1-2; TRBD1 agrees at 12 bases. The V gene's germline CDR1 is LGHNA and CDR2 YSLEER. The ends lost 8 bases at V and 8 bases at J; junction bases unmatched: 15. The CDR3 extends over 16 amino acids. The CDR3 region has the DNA TGCGCCAGCCGGGGAGATATGGGGACAGGGGGCGCGGGCTACACCTTC. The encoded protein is CASRGDMGTGGAGYTF.

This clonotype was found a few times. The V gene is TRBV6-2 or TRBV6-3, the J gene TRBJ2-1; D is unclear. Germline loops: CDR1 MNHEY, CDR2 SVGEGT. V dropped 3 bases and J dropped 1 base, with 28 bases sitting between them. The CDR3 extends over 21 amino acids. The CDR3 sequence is CASSYDLGSVLSPPSYNEQFF. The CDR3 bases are TGTGCCAGCAGTTATGATCTTGGGTCCGTTTTATCTCCTCCGTCCTACAATGAGCAGTTCTTC.

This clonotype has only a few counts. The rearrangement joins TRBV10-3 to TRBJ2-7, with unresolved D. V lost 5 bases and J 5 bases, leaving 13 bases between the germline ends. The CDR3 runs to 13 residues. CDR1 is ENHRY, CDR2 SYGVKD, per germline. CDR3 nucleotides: TGTGCCATCAGTTATAGGACGGACCACGAGCAGTACTTC. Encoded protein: CAISYRTDHEQYF.